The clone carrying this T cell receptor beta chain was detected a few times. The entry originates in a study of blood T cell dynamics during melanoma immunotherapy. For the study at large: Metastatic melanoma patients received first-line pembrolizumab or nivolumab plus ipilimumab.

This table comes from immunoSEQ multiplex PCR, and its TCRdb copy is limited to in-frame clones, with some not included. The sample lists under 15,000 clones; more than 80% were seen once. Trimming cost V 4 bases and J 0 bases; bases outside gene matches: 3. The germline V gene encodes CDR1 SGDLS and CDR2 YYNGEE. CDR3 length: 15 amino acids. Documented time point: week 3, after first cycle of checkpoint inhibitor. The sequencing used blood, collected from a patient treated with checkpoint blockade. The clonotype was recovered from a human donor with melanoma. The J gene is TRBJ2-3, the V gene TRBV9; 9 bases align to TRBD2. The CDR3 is CASSPSGRSTDTQYF. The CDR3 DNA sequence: TGTGCCAGCAGCCCCAGCGGGAGGAGCACAGATACGCAGTATTTT.